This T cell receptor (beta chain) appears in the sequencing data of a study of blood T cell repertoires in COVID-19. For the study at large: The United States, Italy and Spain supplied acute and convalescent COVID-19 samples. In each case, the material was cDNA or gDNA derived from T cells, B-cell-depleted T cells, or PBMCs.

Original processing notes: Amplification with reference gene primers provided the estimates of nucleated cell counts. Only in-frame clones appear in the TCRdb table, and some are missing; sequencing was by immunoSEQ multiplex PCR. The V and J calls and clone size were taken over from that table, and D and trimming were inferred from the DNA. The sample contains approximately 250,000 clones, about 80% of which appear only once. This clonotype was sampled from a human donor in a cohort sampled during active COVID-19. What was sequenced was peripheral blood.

CDR3 sequence reads: CASSTRQANEQFF. In nucleotides, the CDR3 is TGTGCCAGCAGCACAAGACAGGCGAATGAGCAGTTCTTC. The chain recombines TRBV7-8 with TRBJ2-1; D might be TRBD1 (6 bases). CDR3 size: 13 residues. Between the trimmed V and J ends, which lost 5 bases and 7 bases, there was a span of 12 bases. The V gene's germline CDR1 is SGHVS and CDR2 FQNEAQ.